This paragraph reports one TCR beta chain. Which antigen it targets is not known. Base quality data are lacking; no much larger clone is found one base away. The receptor library was made with the immunoSEQ multiplex PCR assay. TCRdb retrieved this table from immuneACCESS and kept in-frame rearrangements only. Not all clones are present; in checked studies, unresolved V genes account for under half, and no reason is known for the remainder. The sample profile shows 9,500 to 15,000 clones; more than 75% of them were found once. Jointly, the top ten make up 2% to 2.5% of the sample. Repertoires were sampled repeatedly over the course of chemoradiotherapy, so clonal expansion could be followed in the tumor microenvironment. The data belong to a study of chemoradiotherapy in HPV16-positive cancers (dated by TCRdb to the early 2020s). Concerning the study at large: Functional T-cell assays on cells from two HPV16-positive patients defined candidate HPV-specific T-cell clones and common TCR motifs. The study asked whether T-cell immunity against the HPV oncoproteins E6 and E7 changes during chemoradiotherapy and whether it affects survival. The candidate HPV-specific TCRs and motifs were subsequently tracked in TCR repertoires obtained from 65 to 95 patients with HPV-related cancers.

The CDR3 holds 16 amino acids from the cysteine to the phenylalanine. Of the read, only the CDR3 DNA is kept; its 48 bases are in frame from base 1. Findings and caveats that apply to the study as a whole: The survival association was reported for HPV16-positive patients, and the functional definition of HPV-specific T cells was derived from only a couple of HPV16-positive patients. Among HPV16-positive patients, expansion of HPV-responsive T cells during chemoradiotherapy was associated with better recurrence-free survival. Expansion of candidate HPV-specific clones and E7-related TCR motifs was observed in the tumor microenvironment during treatment, whereas no such expansion was observed for non-HPV-specific T cells.

The rearranged chain carries TRBV21-1 and TRBJ2-1; TRBD2 is the table's D call and was not checked against the DNA. TRBV21-1 is noted as a pseudogene. The clonotype comes from a human donor with HPV-associated anogenital cancer. The sample here was blood, taken from a patient who underwent chemoradiotherapy. Here is the DNA: TGTGCCAGCAGCAGGGGAACTAGCGGGGGGGCCGATGAGCAGTTCTTC. It is translated as CASSRGTSGGADEQFF.